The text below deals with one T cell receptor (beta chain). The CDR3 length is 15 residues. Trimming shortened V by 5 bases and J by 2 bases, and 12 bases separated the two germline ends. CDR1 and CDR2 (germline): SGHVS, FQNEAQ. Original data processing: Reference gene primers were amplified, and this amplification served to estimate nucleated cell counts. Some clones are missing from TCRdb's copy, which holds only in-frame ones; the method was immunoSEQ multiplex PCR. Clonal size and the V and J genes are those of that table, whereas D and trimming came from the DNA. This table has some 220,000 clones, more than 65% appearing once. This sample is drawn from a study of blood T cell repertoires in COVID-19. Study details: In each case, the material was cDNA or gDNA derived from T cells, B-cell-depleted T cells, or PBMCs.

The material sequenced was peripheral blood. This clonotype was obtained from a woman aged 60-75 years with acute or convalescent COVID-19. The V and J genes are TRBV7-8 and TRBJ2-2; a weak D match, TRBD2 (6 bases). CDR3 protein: CASSPREFNTGELFF. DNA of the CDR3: TGTGCCAGCAGCCCCCGGGAGTTCAACACCGGGGAGCTGTTTTTT.